The clone carrying this T cell receptor (beta chain) was observed a handful of times. Its antigen is not known. This could be a read error, since a much larger clone is one nucleotide away. These data come from a study of tumor-infiltrating lymphocytes in primary liver carcinoma. Production of TCR beta cDNA used about 500 ng total RNA together with a constant-region primer. Nested multiplex PCR, run for three rounds with slightly modified ARM-PCR, yielded TCR beta libraries. TRBV1-TRBV30 forward primers paired with a C-beta reverse primer were used in the first two PCR rounds, which ran approximately 10 cycles each. TCRdb re-called the multiplex PCR reads with MiXCR, one entry per CDR3 protein. The sample yields some 110,000 distinct CDR3 sequences, 64% seen once. Findings and limits, study-wide: Reduced overlap was seen in tumor-adjacent and tumor-blood pairs versus tumor region pairs. Significantly larger top-250-clone fractions were found in tumors than in blood (p = 0.039).

Germline lookup yields CDR1 MNHNY and CDR2 SVGAGI (reference sequence). This CDR3 is built from 17 residues. Bulk tissue was left unsorted, and RNA and DNA were co-extracted from 20-30 mg of it. Primary liver carcinomas in the patients were surgically resected. Donors were untreated and chronically infected with HBV. The chain couples TRBV6-6 to TRBJ1-5; D perhaps matches TRBD1 (5 bases). Material: liver tumor tissue from sampling region 3. Subset denoted: tumor region T3, left-lateral pole. This receptor was obtained from a woman aged 60-70 years with primary liver carcinoma and hepatitis B virus infection. CDR3: CVSSYSKVAGTGQPQHF. The CDR3 DNA sequence: TGTGTCAGCAGTTACTCGAAGGTGGCAGGGACCGGTCAGCCCCAGCATTTT.